This T cell receptor beta chain emerged from a study of blood T cell repertoires in COVID-19. Study background: PBMCs, B-cell-depleted T cells, or T cells were the source of the cDNA or gDNA that made up the material.

The method was immunoSEQ multiplex PCR; TCRdb's version includes in-frame clones alone and lacks a portion of them. The sample shows about 130,000 clones, over 75% of them seen only once. This CDR3 spans 14 amino acids. Trimming left V 5 bases short and J 5 bases short, with 16 bases between. CDR1 is SGHVS and CDR2 is FQNEAQ in the germline V gene. The source is a man older than 75 with active or convalescent COVID-19. The chain couples TRBV7-8 to TRBJ2-7; possible D gene TRBD2, 6 bases. The specimen was peripheral blood. CDR3 DNA sequence: TGTGCCAGCAGCCCCTCGTCGGGGAGGAACGAGCAGTACTTC. The encoded protein is CASSPSSGRNEQYF.